These T cell receptor beta chains were read from a single sample in a study of blood T cells in healthy people across ages. TCRdb reanalysed the 5' RACE reads using MiXCR and keeps one entry per CDR3 protein. The sample has 1.8 million or so distinct CDR3 sequences, about 39% seen once. The sequenced sample consisted of blood. These receptors originate from a human donor in good health. The conserved cysteine and the conserved F or W are not part of the CDR3 here. The order of the fields is clone size, V gene, J gene, CDR3 protein. Expanded clones are given a class, and other clones once, few, many or no size at all.

>few|TRBV12-3/TRBV12-4|TRBJ2-1
ASSSSFWDTSYNEQF
>.|TRBV19|TRBJ2-5
ASSITGFGQETQY
>.|TRBV18|TRBJ2-1
ASSDRWTTYNEQF
>.|TRBV28|TRBJ2-1
ASSGLPGLAGGNEQF
>.|TRBV6-5|TRBJ1-2
ASRPQGEGYT
>.|TRBV7-2|TRBJ1-3
ASSQQGSGNTIY
>once|TRBV10-3|TRBJ1-5
ATSGGQGRISNQPQH
>.|TRBV6-6|TRBJ1-2
ASSYLSDGNYGYT
>.|TRBV5-1|TRBJ1-1
ASSLVQGENTEAF
>many|TRBV11-2|TRBJ1-5
ASSLQGSDQPQH
>few|TRBV7-8|TRBJ2-7
ASSLVIGLAGGSSYEQY
>once|TRBV6-2/TRBV6-3|TRBJ2-4
ASSYSRRSGGNEQY
>.|TRBV7-3|TRBJ2-6
ASSPSGTHAGANVLT
>few|TRBV5-1|TRBJ2-7
ASSLGSTVSSYEQY
>.|TRBV3-1|TRBJ2-3
ASSRGSSGFTDTQY
>few|TRBV10-3|TRBJ2-5
AIKGGVDETQY
>few|TRBV29-1|TRBJ2-1
SVDTNSYNEQF
>.|TRBV20-1|TRBJ1-2
SVVGTARGYT